This T cell receptor beta chain was recorded in a study of long-term antiretroviral therapy in people with HIV. The overall study: Sampling started about a decade before the 2015 immediate-ART recommendation.

Each HIV participant was treated in the United States. A note on this clone: Its specificity is not known. A junction boundary mismatches the germline segment, possibly from a read error.

The authors ran the immunoSEQ assay, v3.0, at survey level. Profiling relied on immunoSEQ multiplex PCR, and the TCRdb table lists in-frame clones only, not all of them. This table has more than 20,000 clones, 70% to 90% appearing once. General observations from the study: Older ART regimens may have been in use when blood was drawn between the mid-2000s and the late 2010s. Diversity went up after ART and still fell short of transplant donor controls.

CDR1 is SGHNT, CDR2 YYREEE, per germline (reference sequence). The CDR3 contains 15 residues. The clonotype was recovered from a man in his 60s with HIV. Sequenced here: unsorted PBMCs, sampled 1.3 years after starting antiretroviral therapy. The chain combines TRBV5-4 with TRBJ2-2; 7 bases agree with TRBD2. The CDR3 bases are TGTGCCAGCACCCCCGGGGGAGGGAACCCCGGGGAGCTGTTTTTT. It encodes CASTPGGGNPGELFF. Based on the CDR3 plus reference TRBV5-4 and TRBJ2-2, the full variable domain is ETGVTQSPTHLIKTRGQQVTLRCSSQSGHNTVSWYQQALGQGPQFIFQYYREEENGRGNFPPRFSGLQFPNYSSELNVNALELDDSALYLCASTPGGGNPGELFFGEGSRLTVL.